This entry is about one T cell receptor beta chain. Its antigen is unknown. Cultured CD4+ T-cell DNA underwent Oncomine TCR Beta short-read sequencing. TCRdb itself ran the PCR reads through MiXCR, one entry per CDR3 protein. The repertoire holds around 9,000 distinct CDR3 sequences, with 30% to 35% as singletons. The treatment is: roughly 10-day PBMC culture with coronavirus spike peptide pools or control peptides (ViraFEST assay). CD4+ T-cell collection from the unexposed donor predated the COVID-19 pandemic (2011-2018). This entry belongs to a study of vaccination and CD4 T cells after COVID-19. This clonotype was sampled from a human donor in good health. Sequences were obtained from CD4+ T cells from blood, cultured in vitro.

This CDR3 is CASSYSAGVAYGSPLHF. Written as DNA, the CDR3 is TGTGCCAGCAGTTATTCGGCAGGGGTTGCCTATGGTTCACCCCTCCACTTT. The rearrangement joins TRBV6-2 or TRBV6-3 to TRBJ1-6, with a possible D match to TRBD1 (6 bases). V was cut by 3 bases and J by 9 bases, with 21 bases left in between. The CDR3 spans 17 residues. CDR1 is MNHEY and CDR2 is SVGEGT in the germline V gene.